Below, one T cell receptor (beta chain) is given with its context. Its antigen is currently unknown. The data were obtained in a study of T cell responses to AZD1222 COVID-19 vaccine. General study findings and limits: Clonal diversity was possibly underestimated; the donors were predominantly white British and more often female. Per reports, nearly half of all spike-specific TCRs target regions that are unmutated in variants.

Germline CDR1 and CDR2: SGHVS and FQNEAQ. The CDR3 extends over 17 amino acids. V was clipped by 2 bases and J by 3 bases; unmatched bases: 8. Profiling relied on immunoSEQ multiplex PCR, and the TCRdb table lists in-frame clones only, not all of them. The sample records approximately 160,000 clones, about 90% being singletons. The source of this sequence is an adult in good health. The starting material was peripheral blood, obtained on day 0 of AZD1222 vaccination. This rearrangement joins TRBV7-8 to TRBJ2-3; 10 nucleotides align to TRBD2. The CDR3 loop reads CASSLSLAGDVTDTQYF. The DNA of the CDR3 is TGTGCCAGCAGCTTAAGTCTAGCGGGAGATGTGACAGATACGCAGTATTTT.